The rows below give T cell receptor beta chains drawn from one sample of a study of T-cell reconstitution after alpha-beta-depleted transplantation in children. TCRdb itself ran the PCR reads through MiXCR, one entry per CDR3 protein. The sample has about 600,000 distinct CDR3 sequences; 20% to 25% are singletons. Sequenced here: PBMCs, mostly from graft donor cells, sampled 360 days after TCRalphabeta/CD19-depleted stem cell transplant. The receptors here all came from a boy younger than two who had a stem cell transplant for acute myeloid leukemia, so the T cells may come from the graft donor. Each CDR3 is given with its conserved first and last residue.

v_call	j_call	cdr3_aa
TRBV20-1	TRBJ2-5	CSARDLRETQYF
TRBV27	TRBJ1-2	CASRRQAPGNYTF
TRBV10-2	TRBJ2-1	CASSVPERSNEQFF
TRBV20-1	TRBJ2-5	CSASGLGETQYF
TRBV7-3	TRBJ2-1	CASSLIPGGRDEQFF
TRBV5-1	TRBJ1-1	CASSVGQANTEAFF
TRBV12-3/TRBV12-4	TRBJ1-5	CASSEGHQPQHF
TRBV12-3/TRBV12-4	TRBJ1-4	CASSSGQGAEKLFF
TRBV12-3/TRBV12-4	TRBJ2-1	CASSRNRGGYNEQFF
TRBV24-1	TRBJ2-1	CATSASTYNEQFF
TRBV5-1	TRBJ2-1	CASSLYPKGESNEQFF
TRBV27	TRBJ2-5	CASSLKDTRQETQYF
TRBV4-3	TRBJ2-5	CASSQGKAGLAQETQYF
TRBV5-1	TRBJ2-1	CASSLGGWAYNEQFF
TRBV7-2	TRBJ1-2	CASSYALGPSYGYTF
TRBV20-1	TRBJ2-3	CSAWARTDTQYF
TRBV20-1	TRBJ1-2	CSARDAGAFGYTF
TRBV4-3	TRBJ2-7	CASSQDKGLIYEQYF
TRBV25-1	TRBJ2-3	CATGDQTSRGPLYF
TRBV5-1	TRBJ1-2	CASSLDEGGFGYTF
TRBV15	TRBJ1-2	CATSRDSKYGYTF
TRBV19	TRBJ2-1	CASSLWEGDEQFF
TRBV20-1	TRBJ2-2	CSARNPKTASRNTGELFF
TRBV12-3/TRBV12-4	TRBJ1-1	CASVQTVTEAFF
TRBV4-3	TRBJ2-2	CASSLSQDRDYTGELFF
TRBV20-1	TRBJ2-5	CSARDRGAETQYF
TRBV12-3/TRBV12-4	TRBJ2-5	CASSFGLAGEGETQYF
TRBV6-5	TRBJ2-7	CASSYSRETSGGSSYEQYF
TRBV5-1	TRBJ2-2	CASSLGDNRGSTGELFF
TRBV15	TRBJ2-7	CATSRSSEGAHNEQYF
TRBV7-9	TRBJ2-3	CASRLGTDTQYF
TRBV4-2	TRBJ2-3	CASSPLTSGLTDTQYF
TRBV6-1	TRBJ2-1	CASSGPRHYEQFF
TRBV20-1	TRBJ2-3	CSAGGASGSTDTQYF
TRBV5-1	TRBJ2-2	CASTLGTNTGELFF
TRBV10-2	TRBJ2-2	CASSWTSGANTGELFF
TRBV7-4	TRBJ2-1	CASSLRTGPPMEQFF
TRBV6-5	TRBJ1-4	CASSYSIGTLYEKLFF
TRBV20-1	TRBJ2-7	CSAREPLNSGAYEQYF
TRBV28	TRBJ1-5	CASISADREYQPQHF
TRBV20-1	TRBJ2-1	CSARSGTGGYNEQFF
TRBV25-1	TRBJ2-7	CASSVGGGTLNEQYF
TRBV24-1	TRBJ2-5	CATSKGLAGQETQYF
TRBV20-1	TRBJ2-5	CSAPTGGRQETQYF
TRBV7-9	TRBJ1-6	CASSFRQGGLNSPLHF
TRBV7-2	TRBJ2-7	CASSQGGITYEQYF
TRBV20-1	TRBJ2-3	CSAEGRDTQYF
TRBV7-2	TRBJ2-1	CASSPDAAYNEQFF
TRBV7-2	TRBJ2-3	CASSLFDRYTDTQYF
TRBV5-6	TRBJ2-7	CASSIPGTGLYEQYF
TRBV20-1	TRBJ2-2	CCARDKPGLDNTGELFF
TRBV20-1	TRBJ2-2	CSARIDLGSGELFF
TRBV6-5	TRBJ1-1	CASSWGRGVGAEAFF
TRBV28	TRBJ1-2	CASSRPKPYGYTF